The present TCR beta chain was sequenced within a study of breast tumors, draining lymph nodes, adjacent tissues. Findings of the study overall: Tumors had less TCR diversity than lymph nodes, more than nontumor tissue. Data only fit, rather than demonstrated, lymph node origin of most tumor T cells. Tumor and nontumor repertoires were significantly more similar in luminal-like than in basal-like breast cancer.

Germline-derived CDR1 and CDR2 are KGHDR and SFDVKD. This CDR3 spans 15 amino acids. The lymph nodes were axillary draining lymph nodes from breast cancer patients. TCRdb recomputed calls from the multiplex PCR reads with MiXCR, one row per CDR3 protein. Of about 230,000 distinct CDR3 sequences listed, about a third were seen once; the top ten hold approximately 1.4%. A note on this clonotype: Antigen unknown. At one of its ends the junction is not consistent with the germline gene, which may arise from a read error.

The sequence derives from a female donor with breast cancer. Some clones in this sample may be carry-over from other donors' samples. Sequenced sample: axillary lymph node tissue. V usage is TRBV24-1 and J usage is TRBJ2-7; D may be TRBD1 (5 bases). CDR3 DNA sequence: TGTGCCACCAGGGTGTCAGGGCCTTTGGGATACGAGCGGTACTTC. As protein: CATRVSGPLGYERYF.